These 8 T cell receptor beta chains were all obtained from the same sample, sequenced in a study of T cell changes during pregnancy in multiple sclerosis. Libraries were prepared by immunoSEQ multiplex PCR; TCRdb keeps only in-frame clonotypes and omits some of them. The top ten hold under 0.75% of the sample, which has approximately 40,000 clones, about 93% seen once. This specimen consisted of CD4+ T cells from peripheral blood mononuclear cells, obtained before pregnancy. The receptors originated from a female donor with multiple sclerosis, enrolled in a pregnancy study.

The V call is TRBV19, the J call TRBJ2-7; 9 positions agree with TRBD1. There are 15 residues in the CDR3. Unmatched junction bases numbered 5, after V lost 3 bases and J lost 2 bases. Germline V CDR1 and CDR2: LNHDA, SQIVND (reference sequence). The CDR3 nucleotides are TGTGCCAGTAGTATTATGACAGGGGGGGCCTACGAGCAGTACTTC. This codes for CASSIMTGGAYEQYF. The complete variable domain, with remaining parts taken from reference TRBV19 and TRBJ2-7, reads DGGITQSPKYLFRKEGQNVTLSCEQNLNHDAMYWYRQDPGQGLRLIYYSQIVNDFQKGDIAEGYSVSREKKESFPLTVTSAQKNPTAFYLCASSIMTGGAYEQYFGPGTRLTVT.

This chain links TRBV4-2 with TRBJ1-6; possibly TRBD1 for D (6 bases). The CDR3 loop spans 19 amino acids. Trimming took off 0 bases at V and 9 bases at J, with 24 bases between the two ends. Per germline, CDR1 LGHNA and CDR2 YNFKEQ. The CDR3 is CASSQDPASIGGRSSPLHF. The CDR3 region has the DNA TGTGCCAGCAGCCAAGATCCCGCCTCGATAGGGGGTCGGAGTTCACCCCTCCACTTT.

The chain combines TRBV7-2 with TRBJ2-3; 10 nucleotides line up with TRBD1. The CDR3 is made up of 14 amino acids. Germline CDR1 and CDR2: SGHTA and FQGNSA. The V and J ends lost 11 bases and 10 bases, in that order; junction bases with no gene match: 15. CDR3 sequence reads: CAGGTGVGTTAQYF. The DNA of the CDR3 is TGTGCCGGAGGGACAGGGGTGGGGACTACGGCGCAGTATTTT.

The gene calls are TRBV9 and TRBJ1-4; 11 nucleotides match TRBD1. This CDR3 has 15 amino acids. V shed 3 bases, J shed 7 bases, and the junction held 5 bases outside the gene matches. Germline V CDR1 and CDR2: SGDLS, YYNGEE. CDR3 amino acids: CASSAEGQGGEKLFF. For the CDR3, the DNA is TGTGCCAGCAGCGCCGAGGGACAGGGGGGTGAAAAACTGTTTTTT.

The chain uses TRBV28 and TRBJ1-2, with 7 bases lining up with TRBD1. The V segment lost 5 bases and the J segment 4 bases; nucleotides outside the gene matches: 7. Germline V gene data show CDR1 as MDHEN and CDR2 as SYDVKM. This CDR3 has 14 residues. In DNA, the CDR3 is TGTGCCAGCAGTCCGACAGGGTCGGGCTATGGCTACACCTTC. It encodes CASSPTGSGYGYTF.

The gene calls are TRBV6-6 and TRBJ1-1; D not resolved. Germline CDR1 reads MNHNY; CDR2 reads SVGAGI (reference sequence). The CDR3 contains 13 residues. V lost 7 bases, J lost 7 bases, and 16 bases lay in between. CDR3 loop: CASNSRSQSEAFF. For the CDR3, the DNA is TGTGCCAGCAACAGTCGGTCCCAGAGTGAAGCTTTCTTT.

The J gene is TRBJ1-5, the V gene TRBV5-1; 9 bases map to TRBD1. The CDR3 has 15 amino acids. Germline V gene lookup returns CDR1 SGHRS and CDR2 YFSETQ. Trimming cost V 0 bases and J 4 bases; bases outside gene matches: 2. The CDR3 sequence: CASSLGDRVNQPQHF. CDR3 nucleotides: TGCGCCAGCAGCTTGGGGGACAGGGTGAATCAGCCCCAGCATTTT.

CDR3 in amino acids: CASSRGVGRASGTGELFF. The CDR3 DNA reads as TGTGCCAGCAGCCGGGGGGTGGGACGGGCGTCCGGAACCGGGGAGCTGTTTTTT. The chain employs TRBV9 and TRBJ2-2; 7 bases line up with TRBD2. This CDR3 has 18 residues. Germline CDR1 is SGDLS and CDR2 is YYNGEE. With V trimmed by 4 bases and J by 5 bases, 17 bases remained unmatched.